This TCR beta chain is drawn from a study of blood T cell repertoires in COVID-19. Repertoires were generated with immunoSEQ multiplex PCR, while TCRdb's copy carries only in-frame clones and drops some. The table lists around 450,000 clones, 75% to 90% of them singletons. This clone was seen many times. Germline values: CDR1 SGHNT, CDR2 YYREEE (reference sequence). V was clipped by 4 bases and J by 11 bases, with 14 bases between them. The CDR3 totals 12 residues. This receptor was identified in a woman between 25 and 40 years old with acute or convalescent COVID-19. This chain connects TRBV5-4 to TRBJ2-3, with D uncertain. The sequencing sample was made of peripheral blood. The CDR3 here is CASSPDHARQYF. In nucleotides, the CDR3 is TGTGCCAGCAGCCCCGACCATGCTAGGCAGTATTTT.